The next 17 T cell receptor beta chains were all read from a single sample in a study of control samples from healthy donors and cancer patients (dated by TCRdb to about 2020). The receptor library was made with the immunoSEQ multiplex PCR assay. The source is immuneACCESS, and TCRdb retained only in-frame sequences with V and J called. Part of the clones is not carried over; for the studies checked, unresolved V genes explain less than half of this, and the remainder is unexplained. The table for this sample lists roughly 120,000 clones; roughly 90% of them were counted only once. The ten largest make up 15% to 20% of the sample. Specimen: blood. Receptor source: a woman in her fifties or sixties in good health.

The chain carries TRBV18 and TRBJ1-1; D possibly corresponds to TRBD1 (5 bases). The length of the CDR3 is 15 residues. The V gene lost 5 bases and the J gene lost 1 base, with 14 bases spanning the gap. The V gene's germline CDR1 is KGHSH and CDR2 LQKENI. The CDR3 DNA sequence: TGTGCCAGCTCAGGGACCCTCTCTGCGAACACTGAAGCTTTCTTT. Protein: CASSGTLSANTEAFF. The variable domain in full, with the rest retrieved from reference TRBV18 and TRBJ1-1, is NAGVMQNPRHLVRRRGQEARLRCSPMKGHSHVYWYRQLPEEGLKFMVYLQKENIIDESGMPKERFSAEFPKEGPSILRIQQVVRGDSAAYFCASSGTLSANTEAFFGQGTRLTVV.

V usage is TRBV7-8 and J usage is TRBJ2-7; tentative D call: TRBD2 (5 bases). Trimming removed 5 bases from V and 6 bases from J, with 17 bases in between. The CDR3 spans 14 residues. Germline-derived CDR1 and CDR2 are SGHVS and FQNEAQ. CDR3 nucleotides: TGTGCCAGCAGCCGGAGCCCAGGAGGATCCGAGCAGTACTTC. Its protein is CASSRSPGGSEQYF.

The chain joins TRBV24-1 to TRBJ2-5; no reliable D call. Germline CDR1 and CDR2: KGHDR and SFDVKD. There are 13 residues in the CDR3. The germline V and J ends were trimmed by 2 bases and 0 bases, with 3 bases remaining between them. The DNA for the CDR3 is TGTGCCACCAGTGATTCCTACCAAGAGACCCAGTACTTC. Encoded protein: CATSDSYQETQYF.

The chain is built from TRBV24-1 and TRBJ2-2, with D hard to call. V shed 2 bases and J shed 6 bases, with 0 bases lying between them. Germline lookup yields CDR1 KGHDR and CDR2 SFDVKD. The CDR3 sequence is 11 residues long. For the CDR3, the DNA is TGTGCCACCAGTGATTCCGGGGAGCTGTTTTTT. Protein product: CATSDSGELFF.

The CDR3, as DNA: TGTGCCAGTAGTAGCCAGAGCACAGATACGCAGTATTTT. It is translated as CASSSQSTDTQYF. The J gene is TRBJ2-3, the V gene TRBV19; D gene unclear. Trimming removed 4 bases from V and 0 bases from J, with 5 bases in between. The CDR3 spans 13 residues. In germline, CDR1 is LNHDA, CDR2 SQIVND (reference sequence).

V and J are TRBV30 and TRBJ1-3; D is possibly TRBD1 (5 bases). V was shortened by 4 bases and J by 8 bases, with 18 bases between the two germline ends. This CDR3 has 14 amino acids. Germline loops: CDR1 GTSNPN, CDR2 SVGIG (reference sequence). CDR3 sequence: CAWTRRDPSDTIYF. For the CDR3, the DNA is TGTGCCTGGACCCGACGGGACCCCTCGGACACCATATATTTT.

Written as DNA, the CDR3 is TGTGCCAGCTCACTTGGATCCTACAATGAGCAGTTCTTC. Translating gives CASSLGSYNEQFF. The chain carries TRBV18 and TRBJ2-1; D remains unclear. From germline, CDR1 is KGHSH and CDR2 LQKENI. Deletions cut 4 bases from V and 1 base from J, with 5 bases between. The CDR3 has 13 residues.

V and J are TRBV7-2 and TRBJ1-3; D gene uncertain. Germline V gene lookup returns CDR1 SGHTA and CDR2 FQGNSA. The CDR3 runs 14 residues. V was clipped by 1 base and J by 3 bases, with 7 bases between them. The CDR3 reads CASSLGGSGNTIYF. Written as DNA, the CDR3 is TGTGCCAGCAGCTTAGGGGGAAGTGGAAACACCATATATTTT.

V is TRBV5-6 and J is TRBJ2-1; 10 bases map to TRBD2. This CDR3 has 15 amino acids. V was pared by 3 bases and J by 6 bases, with 6 bases of the junction left unmatched. Germline-derived CDR1 and CDR2 are SGHDT and YYEEEE. The CDR3: CASSSWGLAPNEQFF. The DNA for the CDR3 is TGTGCCAGCAGCTCATGGGGACTAGCGCCCAATGAGCAGTTCTTC.

The J gene is TRBJ2-2, the V gene TRBV6-6; 8 bases are shared with TRBD1. The V and J ends lost 6 bases and 4 bases, in that order; junction bases with no gene match: 10. CDR1 and CDR2 (germline): MNHNY, SVGAGI (reference sequence). The CDR3 is 16 residues long. The CDR3 protein is CASRPGQGEITGELFF. In DNA form, the CDR3 reads TGTGCCAGCAGACCTGGACAGGGCGAGATCACCGGGGAGCTGTTTTTT.

This sequence joins TRBV18 and TRBJ2-4; D might be TRBD2 (5 bases). Trimming took 0 bases from V and 1 from J, leaving 10 bases between them. The CDR3 covers 16 residues. Per the germline V gene, CDR1 is KGHSH and CDR2 is LQKENI. The CDR3 loop reads CASSPPAEAAKNIQYF. CDR3 sequence (DNA): TGTGCCAGCTCACCACCAGCGGAAGCTGCCAAAAACATTCAGTACTTC. The variable domain in full, completed from reference TRBV18 and TRBJ2-4, reads NAGVMQNPRHLVRRRGQEARLRCSPMKGHSHVYWYRQLPEEGLKFMVYLQKENIIDESGMPKERFSAEFPKEGPSILRIQQVVRGDSAAYFCASSPPAEAAKNIQYFGAGTRLSVL.

As to this clone: The sample carries other DNA sequences with the same CDR3. This chain joins TRBV12-3 or TRBV12-4 and TRBJ1-1; D unclear. V shed 1 base and J shed 2 bases, with 5 bases lying between them. This CDR3 is built from 13 residues. The CDR3 loop is CASSLGPNTEAFF. CDR3 coding DNA: TGTGCCAGCAGTTTAGGCCCAAACACTGAAGCTTTCTTT.

The CDR3 DNA sequence: TGCACCAGCAGCCGAATCCGAAAGTATTTT. It translates to CTSSRIRKYF. The chain combines TRBV1 with TRBJ2-3. TRBV1 is given as a pseudogene. This CDR3 is 10 amino acids long.

Only one count was recorded for this clone. This chain links TRBV4-1 with TRBJ1-4; 10 nucleotides line up with TRBD1. Germline CDR1 MGHRA, CDR2 YSYEKL. Losses at the gene ends were 4 bases for V and 6 bases for J; bases not matched to a gene: 5. The CDR3 length is 15 residues. The CDR3 protein is CASSRVGTGDEKLFF. For the CDR3, the DNA is TGCGCCAGCAGCCGAGTCGGGACAGGGGATGAAAAACTGTTTTTT.

The V call is TRBV24-1, the J call TRBJ2-5, with a possible D match to TRBD2 (6 bases). The germline V and J ends were trimmed by 1 base and 5 bases, with 10 bases remaining between them. Germline V gives CDR1 KGHDR, CDR2 SFDVKD. CDR3 length: 14 residues. The CDR3 DNA reads TGTGCCACCAGTGATTTTGGAGGGGACGAGACCCAGTACTTC. This sequence encodes CATSDFGGDETQYF.

This clone was counted a single time. J is TRBJ2-6 and V is TRBV18, with no clear D. The V gene lost 4 bases and the J gene lost 0 bases, with 7 bases spanning the gap. This CDR3 is 15 amino acids long. Germline CDR1 reads KGHSH; CDR2 reads LQKENI. CDR3 loop: CASSLPSSGANVLTF. The CDR3 DNA sequence: TGTGCCAGCTCACTCCCGAGCTCTGGGGCCAACGTCCTGACTTTC. The full variable domain, rest sourced from reference TRBV18 and TRBJ2-6, is NAGVMQNPRHLVRRRGQEARLRCSPMKGHSHVYWYRQLPEEGLKFMVYLQKENIIDESGMPKERFSAEFPKEGPSILRIQQVVRGDSAAYFCASSLPSSGANVLTFGAGSRLTVL.

CDR3 sequence reads: CASSQDSPSTDTQYF. The CDR3 nucleotides read TGCGCCAGCAGCCAAGATTCCCCAAGCACAGATACGCAGTATTTT. The chain is built from TRBV4-3 and TRBJ2-3; D is ambiguous. Germline loops: CDR1 LGHNA, CDR2 YSLEER. CDR3 size: 15 residues. Deletions cut 0 bases from V and 0 bases from J, with 7 bases between.